This T cell receptor (beta chain) was profiled in a study of blood T cell repertoires in COVID-19. The overall study: Samples came from the United States, Italy and Spain, spanning acute and convalescent COVID-19. The analysed material was cDNA or gDNA that came from T cells, B-cell-depleted T cells, or PBMCs.

In the original workflow: Nucleated cell counts were estimated from reference gene primer amplification. TCRdb's copy holds only in-frame clones and misses some; the assay was immunoSEQ multiplex PCR. That table is the source of V, J and clone size, and D and trimming were worked out from the DNA. The sample records some 66,000 clones, about 90% being singletons. The CDR3 covers 18 residues. Per the germline V gene, CDR1 is LGHNA and CDR2 is YNFKEQ. Germline trimming cut 4 bases from V and 5 bases from J; bases unmatched to any gene: 15. The TCR sequence derives from a human donor in a cohort sampled during active COVID-19. The J gene is TRBJ2-2, the V gene TRBV4-2, with 8 bases matching TRBD1. The sample consisted of peripheral blood. CDR3 nucleotide sequence: TGTGCCAGCAGCCTCGGACCCGGACAGGGCTTGATTACCGGGGAGCTGTTTTTT. It translates to CASSLGPGQGLITGELFF.